This T cell receptor (beta chain) was retrieved from a study of cytomegalovirus exposure and HLA in healthy donors. Background on the study: From about 180 million T cells, an earlier analysis saw approximately 110 million unique TCR beta sequences.

Findings and caveats of the study: An analysis done earlier found most TCR beta V segments productive about 90% or about 30% of the time.

PCR was performed using 60 Vbeta and 13 Jbeta primers. Clones were sequenced by immunoSEQ multiplex PCR, and TCRdb holds only the in-frame ones, with some missing. This sample has about 120,000 clones; approximately 80% occur once, and the top ten carry over 1%. This donor's CMV serostatus went unrecorded. This clone was detected a few times. Its antigen is currently unknown. This clonotype originated in a human donor in good health. Sequences were obtained from PBMCs.

The CDR3 sequence is CASSQVEGAYDGTTEAFF. CDR3 coding DNA: TGTGCCAGCAGCCAAGTGGAAGGGGCTTACGACGGGACAACTGAAGCTTTCTTT. The chain joins TRBV4-2 to TRBJ1-1; tentatively, D is TRBD1 (6 bases). Germline CDR1 reads LGHNA; CDR2 reads YNFKEQ. This CDR3 comprises 18 residues. V was cut by 1 base and J by 5 bases, with 23 bases left in between.